This T cell receptor (beta chain) is drawn from a study of T-cell memory formation after mild COVID-19. Across the whole study: Clusters of TCRs were largely donor specific. Study-wide points: There was a balanced CD4/CD8 profile in clones contracting day 15 to 85, and later expanders leaned CD4+. Detection of some responders pre-infection suggested pre-existing cross-reactive memory T cells participated. Researchers report contracting CD4+ clones mostly in CM and EM, with CD8+ clones in EMRA.

In TCRdb, the 5' RACE reads were re-called with MiXCR into one record per CDR3 protein. The data show around 500,000 distinct CDR3 sequences, 15% to 20% seen once. For this clonotype: Its antigen is unidentified.

The germline CDR1 and CDR2 sequences are SGHTA and FQGNSA. V was trimmed by 4 bases and J by 4 bases, leaving 9 bases between them. The CDR3 runs 13 residues. The TCR was taken from an adult woman who had mild COVID-19 (a few samples of this study predate the infection). Cell type and time point are not known. Material: PBMCs or a T cell subset sorted from them (not recorded which). The chain joins TRBV7-2 to TRBJ2-3; D gene unclear. CDR3 in amino acids: CASSSRASDTQYF. The CDR3 region has the DNA TGTGCCAGCAGCTCCCGTGCGTCAGATACGCAGTATTTT.